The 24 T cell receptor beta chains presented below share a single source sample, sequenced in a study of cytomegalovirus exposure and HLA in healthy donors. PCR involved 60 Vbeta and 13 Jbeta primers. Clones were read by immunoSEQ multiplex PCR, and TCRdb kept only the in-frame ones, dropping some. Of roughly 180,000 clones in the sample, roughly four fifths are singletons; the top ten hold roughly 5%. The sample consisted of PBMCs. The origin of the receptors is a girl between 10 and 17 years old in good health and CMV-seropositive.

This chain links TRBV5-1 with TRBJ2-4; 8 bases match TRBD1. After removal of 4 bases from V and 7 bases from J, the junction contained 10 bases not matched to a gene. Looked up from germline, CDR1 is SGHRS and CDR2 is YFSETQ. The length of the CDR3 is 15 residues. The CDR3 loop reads CASSAGGQGENIQYF. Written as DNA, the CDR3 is TGCGCCAGCAGCGCCGGTGGACAGGGTGAGAACATTCAGTACTTC. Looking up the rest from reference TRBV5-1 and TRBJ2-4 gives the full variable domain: KAGVTQTPRYLIKTRGQQVTLSCSPISGHRSVSWYQQTPGQGLQFLFEYFSETQRNKGNFPGRFSGRQFSNSRSEMNVSTLELGDSALYLCASSAGGQGENIQYFGAGTRLSVL.

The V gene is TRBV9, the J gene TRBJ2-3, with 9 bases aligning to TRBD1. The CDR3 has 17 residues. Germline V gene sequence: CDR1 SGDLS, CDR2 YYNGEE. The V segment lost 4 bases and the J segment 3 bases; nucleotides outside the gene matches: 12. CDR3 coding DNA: TGTGCCAGCAGCCTCCCGAGGGGGACAGGGCCGACAGATACGCAGTATTTT. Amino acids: CASSLPRGTGPTDTQYF.

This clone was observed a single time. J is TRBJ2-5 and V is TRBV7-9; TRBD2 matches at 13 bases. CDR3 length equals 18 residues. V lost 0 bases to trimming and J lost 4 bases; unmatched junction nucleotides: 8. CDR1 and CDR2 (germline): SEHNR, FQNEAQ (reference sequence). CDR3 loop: CASSLAPGTSGAGETQYF. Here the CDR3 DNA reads TGTGCCAGCAGCTTAGCCCCCGGGACTAGCGGGGCGGGAGAGACCCAGTACTTC.

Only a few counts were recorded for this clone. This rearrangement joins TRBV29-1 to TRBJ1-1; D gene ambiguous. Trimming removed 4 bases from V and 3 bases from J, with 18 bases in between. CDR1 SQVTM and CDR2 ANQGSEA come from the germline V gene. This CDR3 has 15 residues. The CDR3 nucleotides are TGCAGCGTTGCTATGGGCGTATGGTGGGACACTGAAGCTTTCTTT. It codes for CSVAMGVWWDTEAFF.

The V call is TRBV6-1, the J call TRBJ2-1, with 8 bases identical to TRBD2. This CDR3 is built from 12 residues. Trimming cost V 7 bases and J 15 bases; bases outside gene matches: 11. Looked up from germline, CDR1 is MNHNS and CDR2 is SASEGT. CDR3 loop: CASTPGGGGPFF. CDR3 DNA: TGTGCCAGCACCCCCGGGGGCGGGGGGCCGTTCTTC.

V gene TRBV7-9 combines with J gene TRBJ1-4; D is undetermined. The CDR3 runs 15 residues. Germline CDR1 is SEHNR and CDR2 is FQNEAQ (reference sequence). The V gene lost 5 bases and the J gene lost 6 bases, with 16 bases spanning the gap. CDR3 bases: TGTGCCAGCAGCCCCCCCGGGGTACTCCATGAAAAACTGTTTTTT. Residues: CASSPPGVLHEKLFF. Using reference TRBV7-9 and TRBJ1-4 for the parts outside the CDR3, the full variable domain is DTGVSQNPRHKITKRGQNVTFRCDPISEHNRLYWYRQTLGQGPEFLTYFQNEAQLEKSRLLSDRFSAERPKGSFSTLEIQRTEQGDSAMYLCASSPPGVLHEKLFFGSGTQLSVL.

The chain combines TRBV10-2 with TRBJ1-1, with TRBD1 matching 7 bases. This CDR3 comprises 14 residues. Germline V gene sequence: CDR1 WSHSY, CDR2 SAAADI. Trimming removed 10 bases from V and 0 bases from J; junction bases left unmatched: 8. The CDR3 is CATRTGQLNTEAFF. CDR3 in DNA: TGCGCCACCAGAACGGGACAGCTGAACACTGAAGCTTTCTTT.

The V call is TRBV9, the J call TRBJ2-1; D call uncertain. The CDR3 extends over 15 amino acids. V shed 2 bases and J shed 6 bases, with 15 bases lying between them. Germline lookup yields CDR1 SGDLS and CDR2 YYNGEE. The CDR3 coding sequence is TGTGCCAGCAGCGTCTTGCTCGGCCCGGGCAATGAGCAGTTCTTC. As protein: CASSVLLGPGNEQFF.

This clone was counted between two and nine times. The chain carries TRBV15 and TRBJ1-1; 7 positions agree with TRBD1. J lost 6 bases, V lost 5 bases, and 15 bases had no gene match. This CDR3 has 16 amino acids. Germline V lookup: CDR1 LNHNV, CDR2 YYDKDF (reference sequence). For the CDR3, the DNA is TGTGCCACCAGCTCAGATGACAGGGTCATTTTGGCTGAAGCTTTCTTT. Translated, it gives CATSSDDRVILAEAFF. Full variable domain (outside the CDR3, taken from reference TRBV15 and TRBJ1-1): DAMVIQNPRYQVTQFGKPVTLSCSQTLNHNVMYWYQQKSSQAPKLLFHYYDKDFNNEADTPDNFQSRRPNTSFCFLDIRSPGLGDTAMYLCATSSDDRVILAEAFFGQGTRLTVV.

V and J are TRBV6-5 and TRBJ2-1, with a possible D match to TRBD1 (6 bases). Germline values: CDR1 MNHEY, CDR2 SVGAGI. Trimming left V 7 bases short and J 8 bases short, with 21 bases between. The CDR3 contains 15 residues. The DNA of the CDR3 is TGTGCCAGCACCTCCGGGACACCCCTGAAACATGAGCAGTTCTTC. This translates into CASTSGTPLKHEQFF.

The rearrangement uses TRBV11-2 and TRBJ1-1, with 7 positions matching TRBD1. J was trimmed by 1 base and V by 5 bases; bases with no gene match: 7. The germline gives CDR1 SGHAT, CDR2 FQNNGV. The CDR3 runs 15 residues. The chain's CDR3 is CASSLSGGPNTEAFF. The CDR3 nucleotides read TGTGCCAGCAGCCTATCAGGGGGACCGAACACTGAAGCTTTCTTT.

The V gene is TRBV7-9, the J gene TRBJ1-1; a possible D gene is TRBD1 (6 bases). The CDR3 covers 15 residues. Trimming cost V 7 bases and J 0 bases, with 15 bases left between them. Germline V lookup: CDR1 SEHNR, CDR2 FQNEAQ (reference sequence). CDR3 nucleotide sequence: TGTGCCAGCACGGGGACACGCGACCTGAACACTGAAGCTTTCTTT. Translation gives CASTGTRDLNTEAFF. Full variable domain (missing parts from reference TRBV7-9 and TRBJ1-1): DTGVSQNPRHKITKRGQNVTFRCDPISEHNRLYWYRQTLGQGPEFLTYFQNEAQLEKSRLLSDRFSAERPKGSFSTLEIQRTEQGDSAMYLCASTGTRDLNTEAFFGQGTRLTVV.

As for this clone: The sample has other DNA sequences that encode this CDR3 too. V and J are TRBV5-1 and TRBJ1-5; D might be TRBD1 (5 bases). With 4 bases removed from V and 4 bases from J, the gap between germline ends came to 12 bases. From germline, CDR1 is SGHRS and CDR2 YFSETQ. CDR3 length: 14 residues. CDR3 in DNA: TGCGCCAGCAGCCCGGGGGACTTTAATCAGCCCCAGCATTTT. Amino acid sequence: CASSPGDFNQPQHF.

CDR3 residues: CASSLNTGELFF. CDR3 in DNA: TGTGCCAGCAGTCTAAACACCGGGGAGCTGTTTTTT. The chain employs TRBV11-3 and TRBJ2-2; no clear D. Germline CDR1 SGHNT, CDR2 YENEEA. The CDR3 is 12 residues long. V dropped 6 bases and J dropped 2 bases, with 4 bases sitting between them.

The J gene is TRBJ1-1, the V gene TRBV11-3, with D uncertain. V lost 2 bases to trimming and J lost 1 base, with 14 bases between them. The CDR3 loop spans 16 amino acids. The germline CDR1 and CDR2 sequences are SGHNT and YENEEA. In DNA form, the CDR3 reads TGTGCCAGCAGCTTAAATTCCGGCCGGGAGAACACTGAAGCTTTCTTT. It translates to CASSLNSGRENTEAFF.

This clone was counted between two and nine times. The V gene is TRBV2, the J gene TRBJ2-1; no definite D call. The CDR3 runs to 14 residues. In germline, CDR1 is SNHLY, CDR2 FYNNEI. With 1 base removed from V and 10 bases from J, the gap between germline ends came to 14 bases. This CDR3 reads CASSEGLQVREQFF. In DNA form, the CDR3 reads TGTGCCAGCAGTGAAGGGTTGCAGGTCCGCGAGCAGTTCTTC.

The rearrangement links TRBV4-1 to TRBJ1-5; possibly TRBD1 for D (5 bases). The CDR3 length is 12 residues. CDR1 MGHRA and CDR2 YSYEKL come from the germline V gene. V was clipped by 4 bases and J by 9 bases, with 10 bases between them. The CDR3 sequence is CASSLYGGPQHF. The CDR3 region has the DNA TGCGCCAGCAGCCTCTACGGGGGGCCCCAGCATTTT.

The CDR3 region has the DNA TGTGCCAGCAGCCAACAGGTATTGGGTCAATTTGAGCAGTTCTTC. It is translated as CASSQQVLGQFEQFF. The chain recombines TRBV14 with TRBJ2-1; D unclear. The CDR3 is 15 residues long. Per germline, CDR1 SGHDN and CDR2 FVKESK. V was cut by 2 bases and J by 9 bases, with 17 bases left in between.

Written as DNA, the CDR3 is TGTGCCAGCAGCCTACTGACAGGGGGCGTAAACGAGCAGTACTTC. Amino acids: CASSLLTGGVNEQYF. This chain links TRBV2 with TRBJ2-7, with 10 bases identical to TRBD1. Germline V gene data show CDR1 as SNHLY and CDR2 as FYNNEI. CDR3 length equals 15 residues. The V gene end was trimmed by 6 bases and the J gene end by 5 bases; junction bases not matched to a gene: 10. The full variable domain, in which reference TRBV2 and TRBJ2-7 provide the parts outside the CDR3, is EPEVTQTPSHQVTQMGQEVILRCVPISNHLYFYWYRQILGQKVEFLVSFYNNEISEKSEIFDDQFSVERPDGSNFTLKIRSTKLEDSAMYFCASSLLTGGVNEQYFGPGTRLTVT.

The CDR3 protein is CASCALGPGLTYEQYF. CDR3 nucleotides: TGTGCCAGCTGCGCTTTGGGCCCAGGGCTTACCTACGAGCAGTACTTC. This rearrangement joins TRBV2 to TRBJ2-7; weak D call: TRBD1 (5 bases). Deletions cut 8 bases from V and 2 bases from J, with 22 bases between. The CDR3 loop spans 16 amino acids. Germline V gives CDR1 SNHLY, CDR2 FYNNEI.

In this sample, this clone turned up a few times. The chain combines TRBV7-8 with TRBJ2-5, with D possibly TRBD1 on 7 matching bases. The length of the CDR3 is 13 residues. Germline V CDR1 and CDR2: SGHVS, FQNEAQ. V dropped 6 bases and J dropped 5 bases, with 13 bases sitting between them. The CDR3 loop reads CASREGAPETQYF. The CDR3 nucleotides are TGTGCCAGCAGGGAGGGGGCGCCGGAGACCCAGTACTTC.

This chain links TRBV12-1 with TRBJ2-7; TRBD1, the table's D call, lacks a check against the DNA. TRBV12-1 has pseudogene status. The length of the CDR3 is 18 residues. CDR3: CASSFPVQGAGVTYEQYF. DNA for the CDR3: TGTGCCAGCAGCTTTCCAGTTCAAGGGGCAGGGGTCACCTACGAGCAGTACTTC.

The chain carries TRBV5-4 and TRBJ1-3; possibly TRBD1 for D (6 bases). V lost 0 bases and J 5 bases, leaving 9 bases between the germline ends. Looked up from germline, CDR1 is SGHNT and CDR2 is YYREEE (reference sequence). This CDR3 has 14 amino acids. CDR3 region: CASSLGGGRNTIYF. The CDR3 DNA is TGTGCCAGCAGCTTGGGAGGGGGAAGAAACACCATATATTTT.

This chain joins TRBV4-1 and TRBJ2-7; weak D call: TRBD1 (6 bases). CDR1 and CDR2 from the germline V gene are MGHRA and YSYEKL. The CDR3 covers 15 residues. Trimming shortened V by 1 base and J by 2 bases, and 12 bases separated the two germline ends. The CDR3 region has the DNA TGCGCCAGCAGCCAAGTCTCAGGACAGACCTACGAGCAGTACTTC. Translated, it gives CASSQVSGQTYEQYF.